These T cell receptor beta chains were read from a single sample in a study of CD8 T cells in Susac syndrome. TCRdb reprocessed the immunoSEQ multiplex PCR reads via MiXCR and lists one record per CDR3 protein. The repertoire consists of approximately 120,000 distinct CDR3 sequences, with 85% to 95% occurring once and the leading ten covering 0.12%. What was sequenced was CD8+ T cells from PBMCs. The receptors come from a human donor in good health. Both conserved end residues are part of each CDR3. Fields, in order: V gene, J gene, D gene, clone size, CDR3 protein, CDR3 DNA. D genes are given only for firm matches. Rows give clone size only sometimes, using once, few, many, or a class for an expanded clone.

>TRBV7-9|TRBJ2-4|TRBD2|NA
CASSSIPGLAGENIQYF
TGTGCCAGCAGCTCGATCCCCGGACTAGCGGGAGAGAACATTCAGTACTTC
>TRBV20-1|TRBJ2-7|NA|NA
CSARSDLSSYEQYF
TGCAGTGCTCGATCGGATCTGAGCTCCTACGAGCAGTACTTC
>TRBV6-1|TRBJ1-6|NA|NA
CASGFGNSPLHF
TGTGCCAGCGGATTCGGGAATTCACCCCTCCACTTT
>TRBV29-1|TRBJ2-3|NA|NA
CSVDGGGTDTQYF
TGCAGCGTTGATGGCGGAGGAACAGATACGCAGTATTTT
>TRBV7-2|TRBJ1-5|NA|NA
CASSTRENQPQHF
TGTGCCAGCAGTACCAGGGAGAATCAGCCCCAGCATTTT
>TRBV7-8|TRBJ2-7|NA|NA
CASSLERGLEQYF
TGTGCCAGCAGCTTAGAAAGGGGCTTAGAGCAGTACTTC
>TRBV12-3/TRBV12-4|TRBJ2-2|TRBD2|NA
CASTRLAGTNTGELFF
TGTGCCAGCACCAGACTAGCGGGGACCAACACCGGGGAGCTGTTTTTT
>TRBV6-6|TRBJ2-7|NA|NA
CASSYGHLYEQYF
TGTGCCAGCAGTTACGGACATCTCTACGAGCAGTACTTC
>TRBV20-1|TRBJ1-2|TRBD1|NA
CSASSLQGAHGYTF
TGCAGTGCCAGCAGCCTACAGGGGGCGCATGGCTACACCTTC
>TRBV19|TRBJ2-2|NA|NA
CASSTAVGHTNTGELFF
TGTGCCAGTAGTACAGCAGTAGGACACACGAACACCGGGGAGCTGTTTTTT
>TRBV6-1|TRBJ2-7|NA|NA
CASSETPWDEQYF
TGTGCCAGCAGTGAAACCCCCTGGGACGAGCAGTACTTC
>TRBV9|TRBJ2-1|TRBD2|NA
CASSGPSGRTYNEQFF
TGTGCCAGCAGCGGACCTAGCGGGAGGACCTACAATGAGCAGTTCTTC
>TRBV20-1|TRBJ2-5|NA|NA
CLAGFQETQYF
TGCCTTGCGGGATTTCAAGAGACCCAGTACTTC
>TRBV7-8|TRBJ2-7|NA|NA
CASSLLFDRGRSYEQYF
TGTGCCAGCAGCTTATTGTTTGACCGGGGCCGTTCCTACGAGCAGTACTTC
>TRBV7-9|TRBJ1-1|NA|few
CASSPTAEAFF
TGTGCCAGCAGCCCCACGGCTGAAGCTTTCTTT
>TRBV20-1|TRBJ1-2|NA|NA
CSARDGGTAARDYGYTF
TGCAGTGCTAGGGATGGTGGGACGGCCGCACGAGACTATGGCTACACCTTC
>TRBV4-2|TRBJ1-1|NA|NA
CASSQDWGSSTEAFF
TGTGCCAGCAGCCAAGACTGGGGGTCGAGCACTGAAGCTTTCTTT
>TRBV30|TRBJ2-3|TRBD2|NA
CAWSPPGGSADTQYF
TGTGCCTGGAGTCCCCCGGGAGGATCCGCAGATACGCAGTATTTT
>TRBV7-2|TRBJ1-5|NA|NA
CASSSAGSSNQPQHF
TGTGCCAGCAGCTCCGCGGGCAGTAGCAATCAGCCCCAGCATTTT
>TRBV7-7|TRBJ2-3|NA|NA
CASSPTLGAGGTDTQYF
TGTGCCAGCAGCCCAACATTGGGGGCTGGAGGCACAGATACGCAGTATTTT
>TRBV7-2|TRBJ2-7|NA|NA
CASSLARNEQYF
TGTGCCAGCAGCTTAGCCCGGAACGAGCAGTACTTC
>TRBV7-8|TRBJ2-7|NA|NA
CASSSTGTSEQYF
TGTGCCAGCAGCTCCACCGGGACCTCAGAGCAGTACTTC
>TRBV19|TRBJ2-6|NA|NA
CASSIQEGTRANVLTF
TGTGCCAGTAGTATTCAAGAGGGCACCCGGGCCAACGTCCTGACTTTC
>TRBV20-1|TRBJ2-5|TRBD2|NA
CSARPGGSGYQETQYF
TGCAGTGCTAGACCCGGGGGTAGCGGGTACCAAGAGACCCAGTACTTC